These 7 T cell receptor beta chains share one sample of origin, sequenced in a study of blood T cell repertoires in COVID-19. This table comes from immunoSEQ multiplex PCR, and its TCRdb copy is limited to in-frame clones, with some not included. The data show about 140,000 clones, 80% to 90% seen once. The specimen sequenced was peripheral blood. These receptor sequences come from a woman older than 75 with acute or convalescent COVID-19.

V usage is TRBV29-1 and J usage is TRBJ1-2; 7 bases fit TRBD1. V lost 6 bases and J lost 4; bases outside the gene matches: 11. In germline, CDR1 is SQVTM, CDR2 ANQGSEA. CDR3 size: 14 residues. The DNA for the CDR3 is TGCAGCGTGCAATCCGGGACAGTCCTCTATGGCTACACCTTC. It translates to CSVQSGTVLYGYTF.

This chain uses TRBV5-5 with TRBJ1-5; D not resolved. The CDR3 totals 14 residues. Trimming took 4 bases from V and 5 from J, leaving 13 bases between them. Germline CDR1 reads SGHKS; CDR2 reads YYEKEE (reference sequence). The CDR3 sequence is CASSREVKHQPQHF. The DNA for the CDR3 is TGTGCCAGCAGCCGGGAAGTTAAGCATCAGCCCCAGCATTTT.

The V gene is TRBV18, the J gene TRBJ1-1, with 8 nucleotides matching TRBD1. Per germline, CDR1 KGHSH and CDR2 LQKENI. The CDR3 contains 18 residues. J gave up 0 bases and V 3 bases, and 12 bases lay outside the gene matches. The CDR3, as DNA: TGTGCCAGCTCACCGTTCTCGTGGACAGGGAGCATGAACACTGAAGCTTTCTTT. It specifies CASSPFSWTGSMNTEAFF.

The J gene is TRBJ2-7, the V gene TRBV10-3; 10 nucleotides match TRBD1. The length of the CDR3 is 15 residues. Germline CDR1 is ENHRY and CDR2 is SYGVKD. Trimming cost V 3 bases and J 5 bases; bases outside gene matches: 7. CDR3 bases: TGTGCCATCAGTGAAGGGGACAGGGGAGGTCACGAGCAGTACTTC. Encoded protein: CAISEGDRGGHEQYF.

V and J are TRBV7-2 and TRBJ1-1; 7 bases agree with TRBD1. V shed 0 bases and J 5 bases; nucleotides not matched to a gene: 6. The CDR3 sequence is 15 residues long. The germline gives CDR1 SGHTA, CDR2 FQGNSA. The CDR3 sequence: CASSLAGGGSTEAFF. The CDR3 DNA reads as TGTGCCAGCAGCTTAGCAGGGGGCGGTTCGACTGAAGCTTTCTTT.

V and J are TRBV27 and TRBJ1-1; 11 nucleotides line up with TRBD1. The CDR3 runs to 17 residues. Germline V gives CDR1 MNHEY, CDR2 SMNVEV (reference sequence). V shed 5 bases and J 7 bases; nucleotides not matched to a gene: 15. The CDR3 spells CASSLHGQGARRGEAFF. In nucleotides, the CDR3 is TGTGCCAGCAGTCTCCACGGACAGGGGGCGCGGAGGGGTGAAGCTTTCTTT.

This chain joins TRBV24-1 and TRBJ2-5; TRBD1 matches 7 bases. Germline CDR1 is KGHDR and CDR2 is SFDVKD. After removal of 3 bases from V and 2 bases from J, the junction contained 5 bases not matched to a gene. The CDR3 extends over 15 amino acids. In DNA form, the CDR3 reads TGTGCCACCAGTGATACTTCGGGACAGCAAGAGACCCAGTACTTC. Translated: CATSDTSGQQETQYF.